One and the same sample provided the 4 T cell receptor beta chains below, sequenced in a study of cytomegalovirus exposure and HLA in healthy donors. 60 Vbeta and 13 Jbeta primers were used in PCR. Produced via immunoSEQ multiplex PCR; TCRdb's table is partial and in-frame only. This sample yields approximately 160,000 clones, of which roughly three quarters are seen a single time; 7% belongs to the top ten. The material sequenced was PBMCs. Source of these receptors: a woman aged 40 to 49 in good health and CMV-seropositive.

The chain uses TRBV4-3 and TRBJ1-3; unclear D gene. The V end lost 0 bases, the J end lost 4 bases, and 10 bases lay between the germline ends. This CDR3 region has 15 residues. Germline-derived CDR1 and CDR2 are LGHNA and YSLEER. DNA for the CDR3: TGCGCCAGCAGCCAAGATAACAGCGGGGGAAACACCATATATTTT. Protein product: CASSQDNSGGNTIYF.

The chain combines TRBV7-3 with TRBJ2-3; 8 bases agree with TRBD1. The ends lost 5 bases at V and 6 bases at J; junction bases unmatched: 10. The length of the CDR3 is 15 residues. Germline V gives CDR1 SGHTA, CDR2 FQGTGA. The DNA for the CDR3 is TGTGCCAGCAGCCGAGAGCAGGGGGCAGCCGATACGCAGTATTTT. Translation: CASSREQGAADTQYF. The complete variable domain, with remaining parts taken from reference TRBV7-3 and TRBJ2-3, reads GAGVSQTPSNKVTEKGKYVELRCDPISGHTALYWYRQSLGQGPEFLIYFQGTGAADDSGLPNDRFFAVRPEGSVSTLKIQRTERGDSAVYLCASSREQGAADTQYFGPGTRLTVL.

The CDR3 nucleotides read TGTGCCAGCAGCTCCATGGGACAGGGGAGCTCCTACGAGCAGTACTTC. Its translation: CASSSMGQGSSYEQYF. The chain couples TRBV7-8 to TRBJ2-5; 10 bases agree with TRBD1. The tail of the sequence fits TRBJ2-7 better, so the J call may be wrong. CDR3 length: 16 amino acids. From germline, CDR1 is SGHVS and CDR2 FQNEAQ.

The gene calls are TRBV2 and TRBJ1-4; 7 nucleotides match TRBD1. Trimming cost V 7 bases and J 8 bases; bases outside gene matches: 10. There are 14 residues in the CDR3. The germline V gene encodes CDR1 SNHLY and CDR2 FYNNEI. Written as DNA, the CDR3 is TGTGCCAGCACTATAGACAGGGAGAGCGAAAAACTGTTTTTT. It yields the protein CASTIDRESEKLFF.